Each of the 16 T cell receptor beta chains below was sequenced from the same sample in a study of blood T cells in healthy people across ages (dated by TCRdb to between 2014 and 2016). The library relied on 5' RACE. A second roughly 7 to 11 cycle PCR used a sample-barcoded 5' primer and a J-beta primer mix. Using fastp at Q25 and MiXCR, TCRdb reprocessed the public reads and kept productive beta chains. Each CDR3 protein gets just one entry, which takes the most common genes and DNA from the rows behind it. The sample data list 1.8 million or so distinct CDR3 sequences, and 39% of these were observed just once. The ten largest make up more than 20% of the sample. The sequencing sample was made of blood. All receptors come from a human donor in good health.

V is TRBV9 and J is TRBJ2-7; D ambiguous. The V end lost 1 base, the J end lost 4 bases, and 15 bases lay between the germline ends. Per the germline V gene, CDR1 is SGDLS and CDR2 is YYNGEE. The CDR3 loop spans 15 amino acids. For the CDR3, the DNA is TGTGCCAGCAGCGTAACCCCCACTGGAATTTACGAGCAGTACTTC. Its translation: CASSVTPTGIYEQYF.

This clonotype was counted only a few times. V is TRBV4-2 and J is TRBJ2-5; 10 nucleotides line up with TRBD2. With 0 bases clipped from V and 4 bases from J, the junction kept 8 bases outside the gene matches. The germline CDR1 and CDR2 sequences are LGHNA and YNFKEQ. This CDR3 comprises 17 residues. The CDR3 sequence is CASSQDTSGGAGETQYF. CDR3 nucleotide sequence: TGTGCCAGCAGCCAAGATACCAGCGGGGGGGCCGGAGAGACCCAGTACTTC.

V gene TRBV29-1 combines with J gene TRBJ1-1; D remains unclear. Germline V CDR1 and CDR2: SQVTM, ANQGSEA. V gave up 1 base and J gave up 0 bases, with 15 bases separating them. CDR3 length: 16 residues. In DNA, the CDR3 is TGCAGCGTTGAAGGCCCCTTAATGGGGATGAACACTGAAGCTTTCTTT. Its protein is CSVEGPLMGMNTEAFF.

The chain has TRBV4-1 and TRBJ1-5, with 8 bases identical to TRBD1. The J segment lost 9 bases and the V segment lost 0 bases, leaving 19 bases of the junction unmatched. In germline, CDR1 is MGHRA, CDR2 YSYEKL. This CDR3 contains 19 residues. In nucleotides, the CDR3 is TGCGCCAGCAGCCAAGAAGATTCCATGGGGCAGGGGGCTTTAGGGCCCCAGCATTTT. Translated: CASSQEDSMGQGALGPQHF.

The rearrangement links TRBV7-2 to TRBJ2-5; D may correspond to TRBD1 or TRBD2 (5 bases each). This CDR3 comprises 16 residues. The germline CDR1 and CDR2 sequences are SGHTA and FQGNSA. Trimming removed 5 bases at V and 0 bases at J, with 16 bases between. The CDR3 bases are TGTGCCAGCAGCCCTCCTCGGGGCCGTTACCAAGAGACCCAGTACTTC. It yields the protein CASSPPRGRYQETQYF.

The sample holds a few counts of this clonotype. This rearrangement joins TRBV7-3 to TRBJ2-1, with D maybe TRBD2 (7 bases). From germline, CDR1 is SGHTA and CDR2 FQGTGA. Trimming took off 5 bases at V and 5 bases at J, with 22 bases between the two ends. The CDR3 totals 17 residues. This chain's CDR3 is CASSTTGGTTHHNEQFF. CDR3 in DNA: TGTGCCAGCAGCACGACGGGGGGCACGACGCACCACAATGAGCAGTTCTTC. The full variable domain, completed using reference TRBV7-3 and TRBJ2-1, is GAGVSQTPSNKVTEKGKYVELRCDPISGHTALYWYRQSLGQGPEFLIYFQGTGAADDSGLPNDRFFAVRPEGSVSTLKIQRTERGDSAVYLCASSTTGGTTHHNEQFFGPGTRLTVL.

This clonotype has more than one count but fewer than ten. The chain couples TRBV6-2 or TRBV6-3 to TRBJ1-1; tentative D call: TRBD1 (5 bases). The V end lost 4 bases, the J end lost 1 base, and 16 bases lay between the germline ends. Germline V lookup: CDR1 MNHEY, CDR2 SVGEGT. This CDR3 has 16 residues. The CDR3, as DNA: TGTGCCAGCAGTTCCCAGGGTTATGCCGCGAACACTGAAGCTTTCTTT. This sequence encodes CASSSQGYAANTEAFF.

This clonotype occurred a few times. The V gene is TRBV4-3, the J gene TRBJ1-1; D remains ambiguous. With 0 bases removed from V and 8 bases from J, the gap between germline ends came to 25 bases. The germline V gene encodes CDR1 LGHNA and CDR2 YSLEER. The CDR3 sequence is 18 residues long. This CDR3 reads CASSQDLGIYPRRLEAFF. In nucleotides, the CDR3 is TGCGCCAGCAGCCAAGATTTGGGTATTTACCCAAGGCGCTTGGAAGCTTTCTTT.

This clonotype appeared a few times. The CDR3 region is CSAPRSGAFDEQYF. The CDR3, as DNA: TGCAGTGCGCCACGGTCGGGGGCCTTTGACGAGCAGTACTTC. The J gene is TRBJ2-7, the V gene TRBV20-1, with D perhaps TRBD1 or TRBD2 (6 bases each). The CDR3 is made up of 14 amino acids. V lost 6 bases, J lost 5 bases, and 20 bases lay in between. Germline V gives CDR1 DFQATT, CDR2 SNEGSKA (reference sequence).

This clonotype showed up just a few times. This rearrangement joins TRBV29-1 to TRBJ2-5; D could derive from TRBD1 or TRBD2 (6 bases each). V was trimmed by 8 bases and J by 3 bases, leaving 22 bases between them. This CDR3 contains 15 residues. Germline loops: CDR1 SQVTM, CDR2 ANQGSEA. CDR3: CSSRGGTNLKETQYF. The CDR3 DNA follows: TGCAGCTCCCGGGGCGGGACAAACCTAAAAGAGACCCAGTACTTC.

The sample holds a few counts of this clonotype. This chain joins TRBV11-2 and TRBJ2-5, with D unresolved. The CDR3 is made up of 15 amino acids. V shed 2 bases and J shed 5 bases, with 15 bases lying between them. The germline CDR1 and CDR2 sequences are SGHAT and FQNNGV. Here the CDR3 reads CASSLRSTGYETQYF. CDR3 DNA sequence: TGTGCCAGCAGCTTACGCTCTACCGGGTATGAGACCCAGTACTTC.

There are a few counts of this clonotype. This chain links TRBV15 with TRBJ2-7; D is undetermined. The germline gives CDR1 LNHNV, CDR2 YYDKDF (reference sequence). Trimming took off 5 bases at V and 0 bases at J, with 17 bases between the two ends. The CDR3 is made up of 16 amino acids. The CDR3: CATSSLGRSDSYEQYF. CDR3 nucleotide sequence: TGTGCCACCAGCTCCCTAGGACGGAGCGACTCCTACGAGCAGTACTTC.

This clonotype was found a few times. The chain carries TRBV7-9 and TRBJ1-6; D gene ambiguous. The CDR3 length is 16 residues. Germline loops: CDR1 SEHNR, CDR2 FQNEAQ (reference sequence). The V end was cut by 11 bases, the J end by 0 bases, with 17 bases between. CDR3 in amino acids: CALGHVGDSYNSPLHF. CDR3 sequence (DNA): TGTGCCCTTGGGCATGTCGGGGACTCCTATAATTCACCCCTCCACTTT.

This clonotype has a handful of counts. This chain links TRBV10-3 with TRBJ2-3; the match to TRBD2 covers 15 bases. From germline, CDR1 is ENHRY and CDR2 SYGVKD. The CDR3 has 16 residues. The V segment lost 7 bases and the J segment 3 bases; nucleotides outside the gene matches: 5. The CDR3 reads CAITPGLAGGTDTQYF. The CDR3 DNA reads TGTGCCATCACCCCAGGACTAGCGGGGGGGACAGATACGCAGTATTTT.

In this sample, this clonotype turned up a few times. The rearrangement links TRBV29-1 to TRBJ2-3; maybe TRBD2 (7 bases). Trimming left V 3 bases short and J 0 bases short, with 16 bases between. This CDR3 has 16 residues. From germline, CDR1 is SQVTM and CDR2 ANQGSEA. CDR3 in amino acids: CSVDLGRGASTDTQYF. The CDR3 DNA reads TGCAGCGTTGACCTGGGTCGGGGGGCAAGCACAGATACGCAGTATTTT.

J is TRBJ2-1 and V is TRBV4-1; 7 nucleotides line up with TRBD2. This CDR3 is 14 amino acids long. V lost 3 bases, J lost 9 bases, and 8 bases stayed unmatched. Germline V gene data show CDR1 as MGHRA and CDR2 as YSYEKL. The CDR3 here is CASSQGRVLGEQFF. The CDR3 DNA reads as TGCGCCAGCAGCCAGGGGAGGGTACTGGGTGAGCAGTTCTTC.